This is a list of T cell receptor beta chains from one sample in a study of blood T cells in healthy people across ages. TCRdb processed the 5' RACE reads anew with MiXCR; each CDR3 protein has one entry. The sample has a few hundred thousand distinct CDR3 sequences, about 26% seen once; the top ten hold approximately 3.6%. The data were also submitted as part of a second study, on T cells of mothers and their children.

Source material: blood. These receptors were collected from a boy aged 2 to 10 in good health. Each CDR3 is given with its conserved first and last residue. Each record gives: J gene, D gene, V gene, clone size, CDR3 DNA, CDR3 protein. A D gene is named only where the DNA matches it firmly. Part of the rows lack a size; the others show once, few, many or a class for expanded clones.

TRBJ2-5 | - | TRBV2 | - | TGTGCCAGCAGTCGCATCCCAGAGACCCAGTACTTC | CASSRIPETQYF
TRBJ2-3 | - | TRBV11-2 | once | TGTACCAGCAGCTCCGGAGGCAGATCCACAGATACGCAGTATTTT | CTSSSGGRSTDTQYF
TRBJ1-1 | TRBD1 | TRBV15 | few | TGTGCCACCGCGGACAGGGGAATAAACACTGAAGCTTTCTTT | CATADRGINTEAFF
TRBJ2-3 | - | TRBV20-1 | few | TGCAGTGCTTTCCAACGGGACTTCCTCGAAGATACGCAGTATTTT | CSAFQRDFLEDTQYF
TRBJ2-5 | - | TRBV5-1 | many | TGCGCCAGCAGCTTGGCTGAGGGGATGGAAGAGACCCAGTACTTC | CASSLAEGMEETQYF
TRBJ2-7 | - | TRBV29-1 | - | TGCAGCGTCCGAAAGGGGGTCTACGAGCAGTACTTC | CSVRKGVYEQYF
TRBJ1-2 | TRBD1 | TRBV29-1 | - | TGCAGCGTTGGGCAGGGGGAAGGCTACACCTTC | CSVGQGEGYTF
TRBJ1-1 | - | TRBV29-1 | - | TGCAGCGTTGGACGCACCCGGGGGGAGGGAGCCACTGAAGCTTTCTTT | CSVGRTRGEGATEAFF
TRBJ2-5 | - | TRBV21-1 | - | TGTGCCAGCAGCAAATCAGAGTGTTGGCGGGGGGGCCGAGAGACCCAGTACTTC | CASSKSECWRGGRETQYF
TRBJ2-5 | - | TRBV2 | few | TGTGCCAGCATTGACCCCCGAGGGCAAGAGACCCAGTACTTC | CASIDPRGQETQYF
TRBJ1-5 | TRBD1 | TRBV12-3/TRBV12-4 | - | TGTGCCAGCAGTCTAGGGACAGGGCCTCAGCCCCAGCATTTT | CASSLGTGPQPQHF
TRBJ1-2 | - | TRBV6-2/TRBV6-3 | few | TGTGCCAGCAGTTACTCCCCACAGAACTATGGCTACACCTTC | CASSYSPQNYGYTF
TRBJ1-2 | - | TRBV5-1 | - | TGCGCCAGCAGGAAAGAGGTTAACTATGGCTACACCTTC | CASRKEVNYGYTF
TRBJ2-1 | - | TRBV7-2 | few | TGTGCCAGCAGCCCCCGGGGTGGGAGAATCTACAATGAGCAGTTCTTC | CASSPRGGRIYNEQFF
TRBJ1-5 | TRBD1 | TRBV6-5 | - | TGTGCCAGCAGTTACCTGCCTCCCGACAGGGTGGATCAGCCCCAGCATTTT | CASSYLPPDRVDQPQHF
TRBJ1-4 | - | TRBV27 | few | TGTGCCAGCAGGCCGATCGGGGGGATGATAGAAAAACTGTTTTTT | CASRPIGGMIEKLFF
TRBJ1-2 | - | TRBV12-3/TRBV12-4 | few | TGTGCCAGCAGTTTAGTGGCACAAGACTATGGCTACACCTTC | CASSLVAQDYGYTF
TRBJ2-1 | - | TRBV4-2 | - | TGTGCCAGCAGCCAAGAAGGTAACGGAGACAATGAGCAGTTCTTC | CASSQEGNGDNEQFF
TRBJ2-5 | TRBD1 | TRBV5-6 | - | TGTGCCAGCAGCCAGGGACAGGGGCTTCAAGAGACCCAGTACTTC | CASSQGQGLQETQYF
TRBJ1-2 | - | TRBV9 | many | TGTGCCAGCAGCGTAGCTGGGCAGAACTATGGCTACACCTTC | CASSVAGQNYGYTF
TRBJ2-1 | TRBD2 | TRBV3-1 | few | TGTGCCAGCAGCCCCGAACGGGCTAGCGGAGACAATGAGCAGTTCTTC | CASSPERASGDNEQFF
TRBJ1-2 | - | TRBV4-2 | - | TGTACCAGCAGCCAAGATGGTAAACCCTATGGCTACACCTTC | CTSSQDGKPYGYTF
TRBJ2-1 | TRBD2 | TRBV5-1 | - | TGCGCCAGCAGACCAACTAGCGGAGCCTACAATGAGCAGTTCTTC | CASRPTSGAYNEQFF
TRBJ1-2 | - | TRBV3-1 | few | TGTGCCAGCAGCCCTGGGAGGTACTATGGCTACACCTTC | CASSPGRYYGYTF
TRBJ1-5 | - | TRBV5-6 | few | TGTGCCAGCAGCTTGGGGCATCAGCCCCAGCATTTT | CASSLGHQPQHF
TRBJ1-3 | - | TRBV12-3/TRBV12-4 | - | TGTGCCAGCAGTTTCGACGGAAACACCATATATTTT | CASSFDGNTIYF
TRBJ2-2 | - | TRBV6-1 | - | TGTGCCAGCAGTGAACGGGCCGGGGAGCTGTTTTTT | CASSERAGELFF
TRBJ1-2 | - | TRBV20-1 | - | TGCAGTGCTAGAAGGAGGGACAAGCATGGCTACACCTTC | CSARRRDKHGYTF
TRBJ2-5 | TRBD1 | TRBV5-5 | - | TGTGCCAGCAGCTTAGGGGGCCACCAAGAGACCCAGTACTTC | CASSLGGHQETQYF
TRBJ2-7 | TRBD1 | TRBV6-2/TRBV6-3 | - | TGTGCCAGCAGTAAGGGACAGGGGGCCCCTTACGAGCAGTACTTC | CASSKGQGAPYEQYF
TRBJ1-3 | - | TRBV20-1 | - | TGCAGTGCTAGAGATCTCCGGGGCTCTGGAAACACCATATATTTT | CSARDLRGSGNTIYF
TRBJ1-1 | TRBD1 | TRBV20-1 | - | TGCAGTGCTATAGACAGGGAGAACACTGAAGCTTTCTTT | CSAIDRENTEAFF
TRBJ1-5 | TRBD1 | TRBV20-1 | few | TGCAGTGCTAGAGATGGGCCAGGGGGAAGGGGAGAGAATCAGCCCCAGCATTTT | CSARDGPGGRGENQPQHF
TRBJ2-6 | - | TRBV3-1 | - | TGTGCCAGCAGCCAAGAGCAAGGAACGGGGGCCAACGTCCTGACTTTC | CASSQEQGTGANVLTF
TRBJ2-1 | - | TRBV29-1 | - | TGCAGCGTTGATGTTCGGGGGGCAGGCAATGAGCAGTTCTTC | CSVDVRGAGNEQFF
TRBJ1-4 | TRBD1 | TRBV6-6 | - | TGTGCCAGCAGTTACGCCGGGACAGTTGAAAAACTGTTTTTT | CASSYAGTVEKLFF
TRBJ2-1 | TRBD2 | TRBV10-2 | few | TGCGCCAGCAGTGAGTCTCGGCTAGCGGGCTCCTACAATGAGCAGTTCTTC | CASSESRLAGSYNEQFF
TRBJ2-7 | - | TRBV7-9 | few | TGTGCCAGCAGCTTAGAAGGGGCGCGCTACGAGCAGTACTTC | CASSLEGARYEQYF
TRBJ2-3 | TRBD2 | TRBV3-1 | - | TGTGCCAGCAGCCAAGTGAGTTACAGCGGGGGATATTTGACAGATACGCAGTATTTT | CASSQVSYSGGYLTDTQYF
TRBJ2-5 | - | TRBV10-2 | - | TGCGCCAGCAGTAATGCTGAGACCCAGTACTTC | CASSNAETQYF
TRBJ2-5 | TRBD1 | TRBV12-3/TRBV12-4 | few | TGTGCCAGCAGTAAAGGACAGGCCCCAGAGACCCAGTACTTC | CASSKGQAPETQYF